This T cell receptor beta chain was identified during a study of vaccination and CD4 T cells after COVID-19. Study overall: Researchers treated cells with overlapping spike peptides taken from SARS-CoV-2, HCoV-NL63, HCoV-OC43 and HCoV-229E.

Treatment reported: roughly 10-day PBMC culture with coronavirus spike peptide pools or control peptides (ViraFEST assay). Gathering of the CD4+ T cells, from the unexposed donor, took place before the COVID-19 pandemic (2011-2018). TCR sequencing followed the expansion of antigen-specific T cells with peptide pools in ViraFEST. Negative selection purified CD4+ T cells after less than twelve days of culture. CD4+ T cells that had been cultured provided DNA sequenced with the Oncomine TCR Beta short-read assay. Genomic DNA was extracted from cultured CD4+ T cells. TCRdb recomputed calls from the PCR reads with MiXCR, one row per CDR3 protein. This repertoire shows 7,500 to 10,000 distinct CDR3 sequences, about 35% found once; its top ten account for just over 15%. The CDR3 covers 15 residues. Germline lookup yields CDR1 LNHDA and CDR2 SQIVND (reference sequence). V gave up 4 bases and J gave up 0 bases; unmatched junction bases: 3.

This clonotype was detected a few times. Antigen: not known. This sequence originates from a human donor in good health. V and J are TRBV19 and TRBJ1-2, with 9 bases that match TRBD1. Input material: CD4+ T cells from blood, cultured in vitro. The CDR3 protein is CASSTQGAPNYGYTF. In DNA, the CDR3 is TGTGCCAGTAGTACACAGGGGGCCCCTAACTATGGCTACACCTTC.